Following are 8 T cell receptor beta chains from one sample sequenced in a study of T cell responses to AZD1222 COVID-19 vaccine. Some clones are missing from TCRdb's copy, which holds only in-frame ones; the method was immunoSEQ multiplex PCR. In the table there are 130,000 to 150,000 clones, over 85% of which are singletons. Material: peripheral blood, obtained on day 0 of AZD1222 vaccination. Receptors were obtained from an adult in good health.

As regards this clone: The sample has other DNA sequences that encode this CDR3 too. This sequence joins TRBV4-1 and TRBJ2-5, with D unresolved. Looked up from germline, CDR1 is MGHRA and CDR2 is YSYEKL. V lost 1 base and J lost 5, with 8 bases in between. CDR3 length: 13 residues. CDR3 loop: CASSQVVGETQYF. Here the CDR3 DNA reads TGCGCCAGCAGCCAAGTGGTGGGGGAGACCCAGTACTTC.

This chain connects TRBV20-1 to TRBJ2-5; D is ambiguous. The CDR3 length is 10 residues. The germline gives CDR1 DFQATT, CDR2 SNEGSKA (reference sequence). Deletions cut 5 bases from V and 6 bases from J, with 7 bases between. The CDR3 loop is CSAVLQTQYF. The CDR3, as DNA: TGCAGTGCTGTCCTGCAGACCCAGTACTTC.

The V and J genes are TRBV7-8 and TRBJ2-3; D not certain. The V end lost 8 bases, the J end lost 0 bases, and 15 bases lay between the germline ends. CDR1 is SGHVS, CDR2 FQNEAQ, per germline. CDR3 length equals 15 residues. In DNA form, the CDR3 reads TGTGCCAGCGCCCCGAGCCGAACTAGCACAGATACGCAGTATTTT. Translated: CASAPSRTSTDTQYF.

This clone was observed once. The CDR3, as DNA: TGTGCCAGCAGCAGAAACAGGGGGCGGACTGAAGCTTTCTTT. This encodes CASSRNRGRTEAFF. This chain links TRBV9 with TRBJ1-1; TRBD1 agrees at 9 bases. The germline CDR1 and CDR2 sequences are SGDLS and YYNGEE. The CDR3 runs 14 residues. Germline trimming cut 4 bases from V and 5 bases from J; bases unmatched to any gene: 6.

This clone was found once. The rearrangement joins TRBV30 to TRBJ1-2; the D is unclear. The CDR3 is 13 amino acids. Trimming pared 0 bases from V and 4 bases from J, leaving 9 bases between. CDR1 is GTSNPN, CDR2 SVGIG, per germline (reference sequence). CDR3 in amino acids: CAWSVGPVYGYTF. The CDR3 region has the DNA TGTGCCTGGAGTGTAGGGCCAGTCTATGGCTACACCTTC.

This clone has only one observation. The V and J genes are TRBV30 and TRBJ2-5; D not resolved. V dropped 0 bases and J dropped 7 bases, with 12 bases sitting between them. CDR3 size: 13 residues. CDR1 and CDR2 from the germline V gene are GTSNPN and SVGIG (reference sequence). The CDR3 loop is CAWSVETAATQYF. The CDR3 DNA reads as TGTGCCTGGAGTGTAGAGACGGCCGCGACCCAGTACTTC.

This chain links TRBV10-3 with TRBJ1-1; D unresolved. The V and J ends lost 6 bases and 6 bases respectively, with 14 bases between them. The length of the CDR3 is 13 residues. The V gene's germline CDR1 is ENHRY and CDR2 SYGVKD. CDR3: CAISPRIGAEAFF. In DNA form, the CDR3 reads TGTGCCATCAGCCCGAGGATTGGGGCTGAAGCTTTCTTT.

The chain joins TRBV15 to TRBJ2-2; no firm D call. The length of the CDR3 is 14 residues. V dropped 0 bases and J dropped 3 bases, with 5 bases sitting between them. CDR1 and CDR2 from the germline V gene are LNHNV and YYDKDF (reference sequence). In DNA, the CDR3 is TGTGCCACCAGCAGAGATTTGGACACCGGGGAGCTGTTTTTT. This gives the protein CATSRDLDTGELFF. Filled out from reference TRBV15 and TRBJ2-2, the complete variable domain reads DAMVIQNPRYQVTQFGKPVTLSCSQTLNHNVMYWYQQKSSQAPKLLFHYYDKDFNNEADTPDNFQSRRPNTSFCFLDIRSPGLGDTAMYLCATSRDLDTGELFFGEGSRLTVL.